These 25 T cell receptor beta chains share one sample of origin, sequenced in a study of post-analysis software for immune sequencing data. For these receptors, no antigen is known. TCR beta cDNA libraries included unique molecular identifiers. TCRdb passed the PCR reads through MiXCR, listing each CDR3 protein once. The sample records around 770,000 distinct CDR3 sequences, just over 45% being singletons. Study conclusions and caveats: Higher frequency in patients than in controls was seen for about five TRBV segments, with TRBV5-6, TRBV5-1 and TRBV20-1 among them.

Sequencing input: blood. Receptors originate from a girl aged 5 to 17 with multiple sclerosis.

This clonotype was detected once. V and J are TRBV7-9 and TRBJ2-1; 7 bases align to TRBD2. The CDR3 runs 16 residues. With V trimmed by 6 bases and J by 4 bases, 12 bases remained unmatched. Germline-derived CDR1 and CDR2 are SEHNR and FQNEAQ (reference sequence). The CDR3 nucleotides read TGTGCCAGCAGTCTGGGGTCGGCGGGAGCTTACAATGAGCAGTTCTTC. Amino acids: CASSLGSAGAYNEQFF.

The rearrangement links TRBV2 to TRBJ2-1, with D possibly matching TRBD1 (6 bases). The CDR3 has 19 amino acids. From germline, CDR1 is SNHLY and CDR2 FYNNEI. V was cut by 8 bases and J by 0 bases, with 26 bases left in between. The CDR3 region has the DNA TGTGCCAGCCAGAGGGGGTTGACTGATCCCCATAACTCCTACAATGAGCAGTTCTTC. Translation gives CASQRGLTDPHNSYNEQFF.

This clonotype was seen a few times. V usage is TRBV11-2 and J usage is TRBJ2-1; D is unclear. Trimming took 1 base from V and 5 from J, leaving 15 bases between them. Per germline, CDR1 SGHAT and CDR2 FQNNGV. There are 16 residues in the CDR3. CDR3: CASSLVAWNGNNEQFF. The CDR3 DNA follows: TGTGCCAGCAGCTTAGTCGCTTGGAACGGCAACAATGAGCAGTTCTTC.

The CDR3 is CASSLAGTRIEAFF. The CDR3 bases are TGTGCCAGCAGTTTGGCCGGGACACGGATTGAAGCTTTCTTT. The rearrangement links TRBV12-3 or TRBV12-4 to TRBJ1-1, with D maybe TRBD1 (6 bases). Deletions cut 3 bases from V and 7 bases from J, with 15 bases between. This CDR3 has 14 amino acids.

The chain employs TRBV7-3 and TRBJ2-1, with 12 positions matching TRBD2. Losses at the gene ends were 5 bases for V and 5 bases for J; bases not matched to a gene: 13. This CDR3 has 18 residues. CDR1 and CDR2 from the germline V gene are SGHTA and FQGTGA. CDR3 DNA: TGTGCCAGCAGCCCAACCGCCCCACTAGCGGGAGGTAACAATGAGCAGTTCTTC. Translation gives CASSPTAPLAGGNNEQFF.

V is TRBV6-6 and J is TRBJ2-5; 7 bases line up with TRBD2. The CDR3 length is 16 residues. After removal of 2 bases from V and 1 base from J, the junction contained 7 bases not matched to a gene. Germline CDR1 MNHNY, CDR2 SVGAGI (reference sequence). The CDR3 loop is CASSYGVAGIQETQYF. As DNA, the CDR3 is TGTGCCAGCAGTTACGGGGTAGCGGGCATCCAAGAGACCCAGTACTTC.

The chain couples TRBV5-1 to TRBJ1-1; D possibly corresponds to TRBD1 (6 bases). The CDR3 runs to 18 residues. Deletions cut 6 bases from V and 0 bases from J, with 24 bases between. Germline-derived CDR1 and CDR2 are SGHRS and YFSETQ. DNA for the CDR3: TGCGCCAGCACCCGAGATGGGACATCCGTTGACATGAACACTGAAGCTTTCTTT. This encodes CASTRDGTSVDMNTEAFF.

This chain links TRBV2 with TRBJ2-5; TRBD2 matches 11 bases. The CDR3 is made up of 18 amino acids. J lost 2 bases, V lost 2 bases, and 10 bases had no gene match. Germline assignment: CDR1 SNHLY and CDR2 FYNNEI. The CDR3 DNA reads TGTGCCAGCAGTGAACGGCTTCTAGCGGGAGGCAGTCAAGAGACCCAGTACTTC. The encoded protein is CASSERLLAGGSQETQYF.

This clonotype was observed a few times. The chain recombines TRBV6-1 with TRBJ1-5; tentatively, D is TRBD1 (6 bases). The CDR3 spans 14 residues. V was pared by 7 bases and J by 2 bases, with 12 bases between. Per the germline V gene, CDR1 is MNHNS and CDR2 is SASEGT. In nucleotides, the CDR3 is TGTGCCAGCAACCCCTGGACAGGCAATCAGCCCCAGCATTTT. It encodes CASNPWTGNQPQHF.

The table lists this clonotype with a count of one. V and J are TRBV29-1 and TRBJ2-3; a weak D match, TRBD1 (5 bases). V lost 3 bases, J lost 6 bases, and 10 bases lay in between. CDR1 and CDR2 from the germline V gene are SQVTM and ANQGSEA. The CDR3 length is 12 residues. In DNA, the CDR3 is TGCAGCGTTGATAAGGGGCCCGATACGCAGTATTTT. Translated: CSVDKGPDTQYF.

This sequence joins TRBV29-1 and TRBJ2-3, with 9 bases aligning to TRBD2. CDR1 and CDR2 from the germline V gene are SQVTM and ANQGSEA. The junction had 16 bases not matched to a gene; V was cut back by 6 bases and J by 6 bases. The CDR3 loop spans 16 amino acids. The CDR3 region is CSVSLMTSGFVDTQYF. For the CDR3, the DNA is TGCAGCGTCTCTCTGATGACTAGCGGATTTGTCGATACGCAGTATTTT.

The chain joins TRBV20-1 to TRBJ2-1; TRBD1 or TRBD2 may be the D gene (6 bases each). Deletions cut 6 bases from V and 4 bases from J, with 19 bases between. The germline gives CDR1 DFQATT, CDR2 SNEGSKA (reference sequence). The CDR3 has 15 residues. CDR3 sequence reads: CSARGVGGQYNEQFF. CDR3 nucleotide sequence: TGCAGTGCGAGGGGGGTAGGAGGGCAATACAATGAGCAGTTCTTC.

This chain uses TRBV27 with TRBJ2-5, with TRBD2 as a possible D gene (7 bases). Trimming took 5 bases from V and 6 from J, leaving 13 bases between them. The CDR3 loop spans 13 amino acids. Germline V gene data show CDR1 as MNHEY and CDR2 as SMNVEV (reference sequence). The DNA of the CDR3 is TGTGCCAGCAGTCCGCGGCGGGGGCAGACCCAGTACTTC. Translated: CASSPRRGQTQYF.

In its sample, this clonotype was seen a few times. The CDR3 spells CASSSWSADTQYF. The CDR3 region has the DNA TGCGCCAGCAGCTCGTGGTCAGCAGATACGCAGTATTTT. The chain recombines TRBV5-1 with TRBJ2-3; D gene uncertain. The CDR3 length is 13 residues. V lost 3 bases and J lost 4, with 9 bases in between. Germline-derived CDR1 and CDR2 are SGHRS and YFSETQ.

The chain employs TRBV29-1 and TRBJ2-7; TRBD2 matches 8 bases. In germline, CDR1 is SQVTM, CDR2 ANQGSEA. Trimming took 4 bases from V and 0 from J; bases not matched to a gene: 8. The CDR3 runs to 15 residues. The CDR3 loop reads CSVGWSGSSSYEQYF. The CDR3 DNA sequence: TGCAGCGTTGGTTGGAGCGGGAGTTCCTCCTACGAGCAGTACTTC.

This clonotype was counted a few times. This chain joins TRBV7-2 and TRBJ1-2; the D gene is possibly TRBD1 (5 bases). The CDR3 runs 15 residues. The V end was cut by 5 bases, the J end by 5 bases, with 18 bases between. Germline loops: CDR1 SGHTA, CDR2 FQGNSA. The DNA of the CDR3 is TGTGCCAGCAGCATCTCCGGGACGGAGATTTATGGCTACACCTTC. This codes for CASSISGTEIYGYTF.

The V gene is TRBV10-3, the J gene TRBJ2-1, with a tentative D call TRBD2 (6 bases). CDR3 length: 15 residues. The ends were cut back, 1 base at V and 7 bases at J, with 14 bases in the middle. Germline V gene sequence: CDR1 ENHRY, CDR2 SYGVKD. DNA for the CDR3: TGTGCCATCAGTGAGTTCGACCCACGGGAGAATGAGCAGTTCTTC. Translation: CAISEFDPRENEQFF.

This chain uses TRBV4-3 with TRBJ2-7; D gene uncertain. CDR1 and CDR2 (germline): LGHNA, YSLEER. V was pared by 0 bases and J by 1 base, with 16 bases between. CDR3 length: 17 residues. CDR3 in DNA: TGCGCCAGCAGCCAAGATCTTAACGCGGTACCTTCCTACGAGCAGTACTTC. Encoded protein: CASSQDLNAVPSYEQYF.

The chain recombines TRBV21-1 with TRBJ2-5; the D call of TRBD1 is as the table states it, not checked on the DNA. TRBV21-1 is a pseudogene. CDR3 length equals 14 residues. The CDR3 coding sequence is TGTGCCAGCAGCATGCGGGCTACCTGTGAGACCCAGTACTTC. Amino acids: CASSMRATCETQYF.

The chain carries TRBV18 and TRBJ2-7, with 7 bases matching TRBD1. CDR1 and CDR2 (germline): KGHSH, LQKENI. With 4 bases clipped from V and 5 bases from J, the junction kept 8 bases outside the gene matches. The CDR3 is made up of 14 amino acids. The CDR3 DNA reads as TGTGCCAGCTCACGACCGACAGGGCTCAACGAGCAGTACTTC. It is translated as CASSRPTGLNEQYF.

The genes are TRBV5-1 and TRBJ2-1, with D unclear. CDR1 SGHRS and CDR2 YFSETQ come from the germline V gene. Between the trimmed V and J ends, which lost 0 bases and 5 bases, there was a span of 9 bases. The CDR3 length is 14 residues. Written as DNA, the CDR3 is TGCGCCAGCAGCTTGGGACTGGGCGACAATGAGCAGTTCTTC. It translates to CASSLGLGDNEQFF.

This clonotype was seen only once. The chain is built from TRBV11-2 and TRBJ2-1; TRBD2 aligns across 7 bases. J gave up 1 base and V 6 bases, and 9 bases lay outside the gene matches. This CDR3 region has 16 residues. CDR1 is SGHAT and CDR2 is FQNNGV in the germline V gene. The CDR3 region has the DNA TGTGCCAGCAGACACATAGCGGGTCCGTCCTACAATGAGCAGTTCTTC. Translated: CASRHIAGPSYNEQFF.

This clonotype has only a few counts. The V gene is TRBV7-2, the J gene TRBJ2-7, with 7 bases matching TRBD2. Germline CDR1 SGHTA, CDR2 FQGNSA. V shed 8 bases and J 3 bases; nucleotides not matched to a gene: 10. This CDR3 contains 14 residues. CDR3 region: CASREGGSFYEQYF. The CDR3 DNA follows: TGTGCCAGCCGAGAGGGCGGGAGTTTCTACGAGCAGTACTTC.

A remark on this clonotype: The junction departs from the called germline gene at one end, perhaps through a read error. The chain carries TRBV29-1 and TRBJ1-1; 9 nucleotides agree with TRBD1. This CDR3 contains 13 residues. Germline values: CDR1 SQVTM, CDR2 ANQGSEA. CDR3 sequence reads: CSVGQGEGTEVFF. CDR3 DNA: TGCAGCGTGGGACAGGGCGAAGGTACTGAAGTTTTCTTT.

This chain uses TRBV6-6 with TRBJ1-2, with 7 nucleotides matching TRBD1. The CDR3 covers 12 residues. Losses at the gene ends were 8 bases for V and 5 bases for J; bases not matched to a gene: 5. Germline V CDR1 and CDR2: MNHNY, SVGAGI (reference sequence). The CDR3 DNA sequence: TGTGCCAGCCTTCAGGGGGAATATGGCTACACCTTC. The encoded protein is CASLQGEYGYTF.